A selection of T cell receptor beta chains follows, all from one sample in a study of cytomegalovirus exposure and HLA in healthy donors. Clones were sequenced by immunoSEQ multiplex PCR, and TCRdb holds only the in-frame ones, with some missing. The repertoire consists of some 170,000 clones, with more than 75% occurring once and the leading ten covering about 9.6%. Sequenced: PBMCs. The receptors here all came from a young man in good health and CMV-seropositive. CDR3s include the opening cysteine and the closing phenylalanine or tryptophan. A D gene is named only where the DNA matches it firmly. A row's size may be missing; if present it is once, few, many or a size class.

clone size	V gene	D gene	J gene	CDR3 DNA	CDR3 protein
NA	TRBV19	NA	TRBJ2-7	TGTGCCAGTAGTGCCAACAGCTACGAGCAGTACTTC	CASSANSYEQYF
NA	TRBV10-3	NA	TRBJ1-4	TGTGCCATCAGTGAGGGCGACTGGGATGAAAAACTGTTTTTT	CAISEGDWDEKLFF
NA	TRBV5-1	TRBD1	TRBJ2-7	TGCGCCAGCAGCCCTAACCGGGACAGGGGTCGGGAGCAGTACTTC	CASSPNRDRGREQYF
NA	TRBV11-3	NA	TRBJ2-7	TGTGCCAGCAGCCTCCCTCCTTTATACGAGCAGTACTTC	CASSLPPLYEQYF
NA	TRBV2	TRBD2	TRBJ2-1	TGTGCCAGCAGGGGACTAGCGGGGATCTACAATGAGCAGTTCTTC	CASRGLAGIYNEQFF
NA	TRBV29-1	NA	TRBJ1-1	TGCAGCGTAGCAAACAGGTGGGTAGGGACTGAAGCTTTCTTT	CSVANRWVGTEAFF
few	TRBV27	NA	TRBJ1-2	TGTGCCAGCAGTTTATCGATTGCCTATAACTATGGCTACACCTTC	CASSLSIAYNYGYTF
NA	TRBV5-4	TRBD2	TRBJ2-1	TGTGCCAGCAGCTTGGGATCGGGAGGGCCGCATGAGCAGTTCTTC	CASSLGSGGPHEQFF
few	TRBV6-1	NA	TRBJ1-1	TGTGCCAGCAGTGACTTAAGGGGCACTGAAGCTTTCTTT	CASSDLRGTEAFF
NA	TRBV10-3	NA	TRBJ1-2	TGTGCCATCAGCGGGGCGCAGGGGCTATACGGCTACACCTTC	CAISGAQGLYGYTF
NA	TRBV7-2	NA	TRBJ2-1	TGTGCCAGCAGCCGAGATCCAACCTACAATGAGCAGTTCTTC	CASSRDPTYNEQFF
NA	TRBV5-6	NA	TRBJ1-2	TGTGCCGGCAGCACCGGGACACCTTATGGCTACACCTTC	CAGSTGTPYGYTF
NA	TRBV30	NA	TRBJ2-1	TGTGCCTGGAGATCAGGGGTCGGCGGTGAGCAGTTCTTC	CAWRSGVGGEQFF
NA	TRBV7-3	NA	TRBJ2-7	TGTGCCAGCAGCTTTACTAGTTACGACGAGCAGTACTTC	CASSFTSYDEQYF
NA	TRBV18	TRBD2	TRBJ2-3	TGTGCCAGCTCATCCAACGGAGGCGGGGGGGGATCGGATACGCAGTATTTT	CASSSNGGGGGSDTQYF
NA	TRBV6-5	TRBD1	TRBJ1-4	TGTGCCAGCAGTACCGGACAGGCCTTAAATGAAAAACTGTTTTTT	CASSTGQALNEKLFF
NA	TRBV4-2	NA	TRBJ2-7	TGTGCCAGCAGCCAAGTAGATTCCTACGAGCAGTACTTC	CASSQVDSYEQYF
NA	TRBV5-5	TRBD2	TRBJ2-1	TGTGCCAGCAGCTTGGTGGGACTAGCGATTTACAATGAGCAGTTCTTC	CASSLVGLAIYNEQFF
NA	TRBV2	NA	TRBJ2-2	TGTGCCAGCAGTCTTGACAGCACGAACACCGGGGAGCTGTTTTTT	CASSLDSTNTGELFF
NA	TRBV7-9	TRBD1	TRBJ1-2	TGTGCCAGCAGCTTATCGTTTGGGACAGGGAGCGGCTACACCTTC	CASSLSFGTGSGYTF
NA	TRBV5-4	TRBD2	TRBJ2-1	TGTGCCAGCAGCCGAGCGGGGGGGAGCTCCTACAATGAGCAGTTCTTC	CASSRAGGSSYNEQFF
NA	TRBV7-9	NA	TRBJ1-5	TGTGCCAGCAGCCCCCGGGGGGGCAATCAGCCCCAGCATTTT	CASSPRGGNQPQHF
NA	TRBV21-1	NA	TRBJ2-1	TGTGCCAGCAGTGTAGTGAATGAGCAGTTCTTC	CASSVVNEQFF
NA	TRBV29-1	TRBD2	TRBJ2-1	TGCAGCGCGAAAAAGCGGGGCAGCTCCTACAATGAGCAGTTCTTC	CSAKKRGSSYNEQFF
once	TRBV11-2	TRBD2	TRBJ2-7	TGTGCCAGCAGCTTAGAGGGACTAGCGGCATACGAGCAGTACTTC	CASSLEGLAAYEQYF
NA	TRBV15	NA	TRBJ2-3	TGTGCCACCAGCAGAGAAACAGGATTCGCAGATACGCAGTATTTT	CATSRETGFADTQYF
NA	TRBV15	NA	TRBJ1-1	TGTGCCACCAGCAGGGTCGACACCATGAACACTGAAGCTTTCTTT	CATSRVDTMNTEAFF
NA	TRBV25-1	TRBD1	TRBJ2-7	TGTGCCAGCAGTGAGATTCGAAATGGGACAGGGGGCTTCTACGAGCAGTACTTC	CASSEIRNGTGGFYEQYF
NA	TRBV6-1	TRBD1	TRBJ2-7	TGTGCCAGCAAAGAGACAGGGGGGCACGAGCAGTACTTC	CASKETGGHEQYF
NA	TRBV5-1	TRBD1	TRBJ2-1	TGCGCCAGCCGGACAGGAATCTACAATGAGCAGTTCTTC	CASRTGIYNEQFF
NA	TRBV6-1	TRBD1	TRBJ2-1	TGTGCCAGCAGTGTCGACAGGGGAACCTACAATGAGCAGTTCTTC	CASSVDRGTYNEQFF
once	TRBV11-3	TRBD1	TRBJ2-2	TGTGCCAGCAGCGAGGACAGGATCGCCGGGGAGCTGTTTTTT	CASSEDRIAGELFF
NA	TRBV7-8	NA	TRBJ2-7	TGTGCCAGCAGCCCCCGGGACACTAAGAACGAGCAGTACTTC	CASSPRDTKNEQYF
NA	TRBV10-3	NA	TRBJ2-7	TGTGCCATCAGTGGGGGCAGTTCCTACGAGCAGTACTTC	CAISGGSSYEQYF
NA	TRBV6-5	TRBD1	TRBJ1-2	TGTGCCAGCAGTCTCGGACAGGGGACGGGGGGCTACACCTTC	CASSLGQGTGGYTF
NA	TRBV6-6	TRBD1	TRBJ1-5	TGTGCCAGCAGTGCTCGACAGGGAGCCAATCAGCCCCAGCATTTT	CASSARQGANQPQHF
NA	TRBV15	TRBD1	TRBJ1-5	TGTGCCACCAGCAGAATGACAGGGGGCAATCAGCCCCAGCATTTT	CATSRMTGGNQPQHF
NA	TRBV4-3	NA	TRBJ1-4	TGCGCCAGCAGCCAAGATAGAACAGGGAGAGTTGGAAAACTGTTTTTT	CASSQDRTGRVGKLFF
NA	TRBV25-1	NA	TRBJ1-1	TGTGCCAGCAGTGACAGGGTGGAGGGCACTGAAGCTTTCTTT	CASSDRVEGTEAFF
NA	TRBV19	NA	TRBJ1-5	TGTGCCAGTAGTCCCGGGGGAGGGGTGTGGGGCAATCAGCCCCAGCATTTT	CASSPGGGVWGNQPQHF
once	TRBV10-3	NA	TRBJ2-7	TGTGCCATCAGTACAGGGTGGCAAAGCTCCTACGAGCAGTACTTC	CAISTGWQSSYEQYF
NA	TRBV6-1	NA	TRBJ2-1	TGTGCCAGCCACCTAATGCCGGCGGACAACAATGAGCAGTTCTTC	CASHLMPADNNEQFF
once	TRBV30	NA	TRBJ2-5	TGTGCCTGCTTACGACTGGTCCCTCAAGAGACCCAGTACTTC	CACLRLVPQETQYF
NA	TRBV7-9	TRBD1	TRBJ1-3	TGTGCCAGCAGCCAGGCGGACAGGGCGGTTGGAAACACCATATATTTT	CASSQADRAVGNTIYF
NA	TRBV25-1	NA	TRBJ2-7	TGTGCCAGCAGCGACAAGGAGCAGTACTTC	CASSDKEQYF
NA	TRBV5-6	TRBD1	TRBJ1-2	TGTGCCAGCATGTACCAGGGGGCCGATGGCTACACCTTC	CASMYQGADGYTF
NA	TRBV5-4	TRBD1	TRBJ1-1	TGTGCCAGCAGCGACTGGACGGGACAGAATGGCACTGAAGCTTTCTTT	CASSDWTGQNGTEAFF
NA	TRBV14	NA	TRBJ2-7	TGTGCCAGCAGCCAAACTAGGGTCTACGAGCAGTACTTC	CASSQTRVYEQYF
few	TRBV11-2	TRBD2	TRBJ2-1	TGTGCCAGCAGCTACTCAACTAGCGATCGTCCTGAGCAGTTCTTC	CASSYSTSDRPEQFF
few	TRBV19	TRBD1	TRBJ1-2	TGTGCCAGTAGCCTCATAACCGGGACAGAGAACGGCTACACCTTC	CASSLITGTENGYTF
NA	TRBV5-1	TRBD2	TRBJ2-2	TGCGCCAGCAGCTTACAAGCGGGAGGGCCTTCCGGGGAGCTGTTTTTT	CASSLQAGGPSGELFF
NA	TRBV5-6	TRBD1	TRBJ1-1	TGTGCCAGCAGCGGCGGGACAGAGATGAACACTGAAGCTTTCTTT	CASSGGTEMNTEAFF
NA	TRBV5-1	NA	TRBJ2-5	TGCGCCAGCAGGAGGGCCGGAGAGACCCAGTACTTC	CASRRAGETQYF
NA	TRBV6-5	NA	TRBJ1-5	TGTGCCAGCAGACTCGGGGGAACCAGCAATCAGCCCCAGCATTTT	CASRLGGTSNQPQHF
NA	TRBV9	NA	TRBJ2-1	TGTGCCAGCAGCCCCCTTGGAGGGACCTACAATGAGCAGTTCTTC	CASSPLGGTYNEQFF